This T cell receptor beta chain was obtained from a study of cytomegalovirus exposure and HLA in healthy donors. Overall study results and limits: In a later analysis, at a false discovery rate of 0.05, 16,951 TCR beta sequences were associated with HLA alleles. The availability of immune exposure information extended only to CMV serostatus.

Only one count was recorded for this clone. What it binds is unknown. The junction differs from germline at one of its ends, possibly a read error. CDR3 length: 15 amino acids. Germline lookup yields CDR1 MNHNY and CDR2 SVGAGI (reference sequence). 13 Jbeta primers and 60 Vbeta primers were used for the PCR. Here immunoSEQ multiplex PCR was the method, and the copy in TCRdb shows in-frame clones only, minus some. The sample holds about 160,000 clones, roughly four fifths seen once. The sequencing sample was made of PBMCs. The sequence derives from a man between 45 and 60 years old in good health and CMV-seropositive. This chain uses TRBV6-6 with TRBJ2-6; TRBD1 might be the D (5 bases). The CDR3 is CASSYRPSGANGLTF. CDR3 nucleotides: TGTGCCAGCAGTTACCGGCCATCTGGGGCCAACGGCCTGACTTTC.